Each of the 10 T cell receptor beta chains below was sequenced from the same sample in a study of long-term antiretroviral therapy in people with HIV. At the survey level, the v3.0 immunoSEQ assay was run. Clones were sequenced by immunoSEQ multiplex PCR, and TCRdb holds only the in-frame ones, with some missing. The sample shows about 50,000 clones, around 84% of them seen only once. This sample comprised unsorted PBMCs, obtained 0.8 years after starting antiretroviral therapy. The receptors come from a woman younger than 35 with HIV.

The V and J genes are TRBV5-1 and TRBJ2-3; 7 nucleotides align to TRBD2. The germline V gene has CDR1 SGHRS and CDR2 YFSETQ. This CDR3 has 13 amino acids. V trimming: 5 bases; J trimming: 2 bases; junction bases outside the gene matches: 2. CDR3 amino acids: CASRGGSTDTQYF. CDR3 in DNA: TGCGCCAGCAGGGGAGGGTCCACAGATACGCAGTATTTT.

V is TRBV27 and J is TRBJ2-5; 8 nucleotides align to TRBD1. V was pared by 3 bases and J by 1 base, with 10 bases of the junction left unmatched. Germline-derived CDR1 and CDR2 are MNHEY and SMNVEV (reference sequence). The CDR3 covers 17 residues. This chain's CDR3 is CASSFRFLTGVQETQYF. CDR3 nucleotide sequence: TGTGCCAGCAGTTTCCGCTTCCTGACAGGGGTCCAAGAGACCCAGTACTTC.

The chain couples TRBV28 to TRBJ1-2; 11 bases line up with TRBD1. Germline V CDR1 and CDR2: MDHEN, SYDVKM. After removal of 5 bases from V and 4 bases from J, the junction contained 6 bases not matched to a gene. CDR3 length: 15 amino acids. CDR3 nucleotides: TGTGCCAGCAGTGACGGGGACAGGGGGGTCTATGGCTACACCTTC. Residues: CASSDGDRGVYGYTF.

The V and J genes are TRBV7-2 and TRBJ1-4; 8 nucleotides align to TRBD1. The CDR3 totals 15 residues. CDR1 SGHTA and CDR2 FQGNSA come from the germline V gene. Trimming took 0 bases from V and 12 from J; bases not matched to a gene: 9. CDR3 bases: TGTGCCAGCAGCTTAGCTCCCTACGGACAGGGAGAACTGTTTTTT. Its protein product is CASSLAPYGQGELFF.

V gene TRBV28 combines with J gene TRBJ2-2; TRBD1 aligns across 8 bases. The CDR3 sequence is 14 residues long. With V trimmed by 5 bases and J by 4 bases, 3 bases remained unmatched. CDR1 MDHEN and CDR2 SYDVKM come from the germline V gene. For the CDR3, the DNA is TGTGCCAGCAGTACAGGGGGAGGCACCGGGGAGCTGTTTTTT. Translation gives CASSTGGGTGELFF.

The genes are TRBV14 and TRBJ2-7; D may correspond to TRBD1 or TRBD2 (5 bases each). Germline V gives CDR1 SGHDN, CDR2 FVKESK. The CDR3 runs 13 residues. V lost 3 bases to trimming and J lost 7 bases, with 13 bases between them. DNA for the CDR3: TGTGCCAGCAGCCAGAAACTTGGGACGGAGCAGTACTTC. It is translated as CASSQKLGTEQYF.

The V gene is TRBV28, the J gene TRBJ1-4; TRBD1 agrees at 8 bases. Germline CDR1 MDHEN, CDR2 SYDVKM. The junction had 6 bases not matched to a gene; V was cut back by 4 bases and J by 8 bases. The CDR3 runs to 14 residues. CDR3 sequence (DNA): TGTGCCAGCAGTTCAGGGGGCGCATGGGAAAAACTGTTTTTT. This sequence encodes CASSSGGAWEKLFF.

This clone has a single count. This sequence joins TRBV27 and TRBJ2-7; 8 bases fit TRBD1. V lost 5 bases, J lost 5 bases, and 11 bases stayed unmatched. CDR1 is MNHEY and CDR2 is SMNVEV in the germline V gene (reference sequence). The CDR3 sequence is 15 residues long. CDR3 protein: CASSIKRTGSDEQYF. CDR3 in DNA: TGTGCCAGCAGTATAAAACGGACAGGGTCCGACGAGCAGTACTTC.

The chain couples TRBV10-2 to TRBJ1-1; D is undetermined. Trimming took 6 bases from V and 4 from J, leaving 9 bases between them. Germline CDR1 reads WSHSY; CDR2 reads SAAADI. The CDR3 length is 12 residues. The CDR3 reads CASSDYGTEAFF. DNA of the CDR3: TGCGCCAGCAGCGACTACGGCACTGAAGCTTTCTTT.

This chain links TRBV19 with TRBJ1-4; TRBD1 might be the D (5 bases). With 6 bases removed from V and 3 bases from J, the gap between germline ends came to 14 bases. The CDR3 length is 15 residues. Looked up from germline, CDR1 is LNHDA and CDR2 is SQIVND (reference sequence). The CDR3 nucleotides read TGTGCCAGTAGCTCCTGGGGCTGGGCTAATGAAAAACTGTTTTTT. This translates into CASSSWGWANEKLFF.